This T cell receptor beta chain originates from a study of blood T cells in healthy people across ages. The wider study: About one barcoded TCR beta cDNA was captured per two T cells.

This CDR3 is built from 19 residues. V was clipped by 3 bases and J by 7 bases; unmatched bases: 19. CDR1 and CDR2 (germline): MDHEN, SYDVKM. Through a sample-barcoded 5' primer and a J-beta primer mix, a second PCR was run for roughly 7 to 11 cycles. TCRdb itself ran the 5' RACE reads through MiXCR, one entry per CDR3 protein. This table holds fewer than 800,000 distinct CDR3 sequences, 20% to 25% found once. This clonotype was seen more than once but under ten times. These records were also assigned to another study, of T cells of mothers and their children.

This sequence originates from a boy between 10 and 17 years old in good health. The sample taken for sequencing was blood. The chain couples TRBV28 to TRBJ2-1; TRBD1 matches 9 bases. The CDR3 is CASSFLGRKDRGPLNEQFF. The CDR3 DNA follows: TGTGCCAGCAGTTTTCTGGGGCGGAAGGACAGGGGCCCCCTAAATGAGCAGTTCTTC.